The 8 T cell receptor beta chains below all came from one sample that was sequenced in a study of OX40 agonist ivuxolimab in advanced cancers. Profiling relied on immunoSEQ multiplex PCR, and the TCRdb table lists in-frame clones only, not all of them. The sample lists 55,000 to 65,000 clones, more than 70% occurring once. The sample was CD4+ or CD8+ T cells sorted from blood, taken in a trial of the OX40 agonist ivuxolimab. The receptors were gathered from an adult with an advanced solid tumor such as melanoma, head and neck, liver or kidney cancer.

The genes are TRBV6-6 and TRBJ1-4, with D maybe TRBD1 (6 bases). The CDR3 runs 14 residues. V lost 6 bases to trimming and J lost 4 bases, with 12 bases between them. The V gene's germline CDR1 is MNHNY and CDR2 SVGAGI (reference sequence). The CDR3 sequence: CASRGGSRNEKLFF. The CDR3, as DNA: TGTGCCAGCAGGGGGGGCAGCCGTAATGAAAAACTGTTTTTT.

The chain uses TRBV28 and TRBJ2-7; 12 bases fit TRBD1. The junction had 6 bases not matched to a gene; V was cut back by 0 bases and J by 3 bases. Germline V gene lookup returns CDR1 MDHEN and CDR2 SYDVKM. This CDR3 spans 17 amino acids. The CDR3 DNA follows: TGTGCCAGCAGTTTATGGCGGGACAGGGGGCAAGTCTACGAGCAGTACTTC. Encoded protein: CASSLWRDRGQVYEQYF.

This clone was seen a handful of times. This chain joins TRBV10-3 and TRBJ2-7, with D perhaps being TRBD1 or TRBD2 (5 bases each). The V gene's germline CDR1 is ENHRY and CDR2 SYGVKD. Trimming shortened V by 7 bases and J by 3 bases, and 19 bases separated the two germline ends. The CDR3 is made up of 15 amino acids. CDR3 loop: CAITPGARMVYEQYF. The DNA for the CDR3 is TGTGCCATCACTCCCGGGGCTAGGATGGTCTACGAGCAGTACTTC.

The chain joins TRBV7-9 to TRBJ1-6, with 9 bases aligning to TRBD1. CDR1 is SEHNR, CDR2 FQNEAQ, per germline (reference sequence). CDR3 size: 15 residues. J was trimmed by 6 bases and V by 7 bases; bases with no gene match: 7. The chain's CDR3 is CASKGQGASNSPLHF. The CDR3 DNA sequence: TGTGCCAGCAAGGGACAGGGTGCCTCTAATTCACCCCTCCACTTT.

The rearrangement uses TRBV10-3 and TRBJ2-3; 7 bases map to TRBD2. CDR1 is ENHRY and CDR2 is SYGVKD in the germline V gene. V lost 10 bases and J lost 7; bases outside the gene matches: 23. This CDR3 spans 17 amino acids. The CDR3 DNA reads TGTGCCACGGAGACGGCAGGACTAGTGGGATCGGGGCATACGCAGTATTTT. It encodes CATETAGLVGSGHTQYF.

V and J are TRBV5-6 and TRBJ1-1; D is unclear. V gave up 1 base and J gave up 8 bases, with 12 bases separating them. This CDR3 contains 13 residues. In germline, CDR1 is SGHDT, CDR2 YYEEEE. The CDR3 DNA reads as TGTGCCAGCAGCTTGTCCGACTCCGGAGAAGCTTTCTTT. Its translation is CASSLSDSGEAFF.

The chain combines TRBV29-1 with TRBJ2-3; TRBD2 matches 11 bases. This CDR3 is built from 14 residues. Trimming at V came to 6 bases and at J to 7 bases, leaving 9 bases not matched to a gene. Germline lookup yields CDR1 SQVTM and CDR2 ANQGSEA. CDR3 loop: CSVHSGRAVNTQYF. DNA for the CDR3: TGCAGCGTCCATAGCGGGAGGGCCGTAAATACGCAGTATTTT.

The chain carries TRBV27 and TRBJ2-3; TRBD1 or TRBD2 may be the D gene (5 bases each). CDR3 size: 13 residues. CDR1 and CDR2 (germline): MNHEY, SMNVEV (reference sequence). V was pared by 6 bases and J by 6 bases, with 13 bases between. The CDR3 DNA follows: TGTGCCAGCAGGCTAGGGGAGAGTGATACGCAGTATTTT. Translated: CASRLGESDTQYF.